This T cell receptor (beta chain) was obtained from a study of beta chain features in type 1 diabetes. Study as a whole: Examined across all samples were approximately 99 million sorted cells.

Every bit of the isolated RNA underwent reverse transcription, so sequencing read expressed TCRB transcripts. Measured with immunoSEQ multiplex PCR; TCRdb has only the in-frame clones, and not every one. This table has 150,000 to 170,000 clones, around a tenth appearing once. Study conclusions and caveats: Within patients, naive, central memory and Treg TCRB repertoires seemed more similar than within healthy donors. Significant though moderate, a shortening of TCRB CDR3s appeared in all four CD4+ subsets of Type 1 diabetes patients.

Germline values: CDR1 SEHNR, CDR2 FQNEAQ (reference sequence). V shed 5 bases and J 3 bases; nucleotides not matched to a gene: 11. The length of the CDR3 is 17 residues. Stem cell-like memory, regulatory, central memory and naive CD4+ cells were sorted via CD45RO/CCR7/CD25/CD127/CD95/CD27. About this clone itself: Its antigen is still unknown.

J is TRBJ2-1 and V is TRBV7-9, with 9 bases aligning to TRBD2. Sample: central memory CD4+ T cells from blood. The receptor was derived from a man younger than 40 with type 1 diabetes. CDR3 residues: CASSPFTSGQGYNEQFF. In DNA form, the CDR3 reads TGTGCCAGCAGCCCTTTCACTAGCGGGCAGGGCTACAATGAGCAGTTCTTC. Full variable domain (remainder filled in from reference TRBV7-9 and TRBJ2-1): DTGVSQNPRHKITKRGQNVTFRCDPISEHNRLYWYRQTLGQGPEFLTYFQNEAQLEKSRLLSDRFSAERPKGSFSTLEIQRTEQGDSAMYLCASSPFTSGQGYNEQFFGPGTRLTVL.